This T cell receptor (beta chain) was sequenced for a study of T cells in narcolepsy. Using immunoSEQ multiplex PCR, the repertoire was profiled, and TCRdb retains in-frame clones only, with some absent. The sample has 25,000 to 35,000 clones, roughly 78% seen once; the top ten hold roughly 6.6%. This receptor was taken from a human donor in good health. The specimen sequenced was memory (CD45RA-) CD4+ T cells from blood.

CDR3 sequence: CASSPARGGRGGYQETQYF. Written as DNA, the CDR3 is TGTGCCAGCAGCCCCGCAAGGGGCGGGAGGGGAGGGTACCAAGAGACCCAGTACTTC. This chain uses TRBV28 with TRBJ2-5, with 9 bases that match TRBD2. The CDR3 sequence is 19 residues long. J gave up 0 bases and V 6 bases, and 17 bases lay outside the gene matches. Germline V gives CDR1 MDHEN, CDR2 SYDVKM.